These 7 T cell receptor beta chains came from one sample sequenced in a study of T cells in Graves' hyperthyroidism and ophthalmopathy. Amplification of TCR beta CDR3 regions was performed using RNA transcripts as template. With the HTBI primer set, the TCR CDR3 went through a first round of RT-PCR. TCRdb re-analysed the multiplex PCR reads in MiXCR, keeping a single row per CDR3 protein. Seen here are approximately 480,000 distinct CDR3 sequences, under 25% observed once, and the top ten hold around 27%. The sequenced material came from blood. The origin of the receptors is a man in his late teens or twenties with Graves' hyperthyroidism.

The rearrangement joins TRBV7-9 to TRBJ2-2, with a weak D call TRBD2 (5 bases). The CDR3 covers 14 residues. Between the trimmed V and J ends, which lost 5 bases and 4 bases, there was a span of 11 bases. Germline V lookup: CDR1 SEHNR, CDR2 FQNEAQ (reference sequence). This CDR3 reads CASSPPAGTGELFF. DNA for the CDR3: TGTGCCAGCAGCCCCCCGGCGGGCACCGGGGAGCTGTTTTTT. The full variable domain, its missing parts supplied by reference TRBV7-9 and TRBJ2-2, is DTGVSQNPRHKITKRGQNVTFRCDPISEHNRLYWYRQTLGQGPEFLTYFQNEAQLEKSRLLSDRFSAERPKGSFSTLEIQRTEQGDSAMYLCASSPPAGTGELFFGEGSRLTVL.

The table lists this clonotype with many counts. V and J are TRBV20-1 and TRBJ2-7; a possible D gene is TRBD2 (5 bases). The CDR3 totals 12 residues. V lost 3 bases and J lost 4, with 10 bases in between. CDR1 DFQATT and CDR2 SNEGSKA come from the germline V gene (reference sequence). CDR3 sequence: CSAREAGYEQYF. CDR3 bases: TGCAGTGCTAGGGAGGCCGGGTACGAGCAGTACTTC.

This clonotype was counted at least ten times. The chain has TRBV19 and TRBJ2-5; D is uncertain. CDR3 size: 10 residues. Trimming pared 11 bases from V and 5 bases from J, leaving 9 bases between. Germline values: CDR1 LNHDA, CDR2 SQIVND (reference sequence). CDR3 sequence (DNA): TGTGCCGCTGCGTGGGAGACCCAGTACTTC. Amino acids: CAAAWETQYF.

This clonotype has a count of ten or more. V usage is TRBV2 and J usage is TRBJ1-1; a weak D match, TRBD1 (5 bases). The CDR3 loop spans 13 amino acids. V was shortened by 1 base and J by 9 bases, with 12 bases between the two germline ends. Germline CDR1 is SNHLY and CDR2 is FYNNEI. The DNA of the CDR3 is TGTGCCAGCAGTGAAGTTACCCAGGGAAAAGCTTTCTTT. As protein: CASSEVTQGKAFF.

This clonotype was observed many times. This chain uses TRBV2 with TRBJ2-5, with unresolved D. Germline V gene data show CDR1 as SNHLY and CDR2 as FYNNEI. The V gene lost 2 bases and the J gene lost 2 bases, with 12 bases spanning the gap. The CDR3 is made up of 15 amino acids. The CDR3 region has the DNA TGTGCCAGCAGTGAACCCGTGGCGGTACAAGAGACCCAGTACTTC. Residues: CASSEPVAVQETQYF.

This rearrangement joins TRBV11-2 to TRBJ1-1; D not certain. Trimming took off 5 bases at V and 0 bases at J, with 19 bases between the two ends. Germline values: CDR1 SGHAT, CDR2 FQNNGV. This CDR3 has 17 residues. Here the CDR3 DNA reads TGTGCCAGCAGCCTAGGCCGCCGAGTCAGGTTGAACACTGAAGCTTTCTTT. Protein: CASSLGRRVRLNTEAFF. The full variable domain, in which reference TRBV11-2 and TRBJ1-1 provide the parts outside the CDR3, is EAGVAQSPRYKIIEKRQSVAFWCNPISGHATLYWYQQILGQGPKLLIQFQNNGVVDDSQLPKDRFSAERLKGVDSTLKIQPAKLEDSAVYLCASSLGRRVRLNTEAFFGQGTRLTVV.

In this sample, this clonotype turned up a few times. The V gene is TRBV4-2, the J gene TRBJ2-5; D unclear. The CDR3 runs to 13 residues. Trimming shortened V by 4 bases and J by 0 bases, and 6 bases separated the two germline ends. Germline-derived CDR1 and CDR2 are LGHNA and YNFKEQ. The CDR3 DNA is TGTGCCAGCAGCCTTCAGAACCAAGAGACCCAGTACTTC. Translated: CASSLQNQETQYF.